Listed below are T cell receptor beta chains from one sample, sequenced in a study of OX40 agonist ivuxolimab in advanced cancers. Data came from immunoSEQ multiplex PCR; TCRdb stores just in-frame clones and leaves some out. The table includes 87,000 or so clones, about 85% detected once. Sequences were derived from CD4+ or CD8+ T cells sorted from blood, sampled in a trial of the OX40 agonist ivuxolimab. Receptors were obtained from an adult with an advanced solid tumor such as melanoma, head and neck, liver or kidney cancer. The CDR3 runs from the conserved cysteine through the conserved F or W. D genes are given only for firm matches. Only some rows state a clone size, as once, few, many or a class for expanded clones.

J gene,V gene,clone size,D gene,CDR3 DNA,CDR3 protein
TRBJ2-6,TRBV30,-,TRBD1,TGTGCCTGGAGTGAATGGACAGGGCAAGGGGCCAACGTCCTGACTTTC,CAWSEWTGQGANVLTF
TRBJ2-2,TRBV6-5,-,-,TGTGCCAGCAGCAACACAGGGGGGGACACCGGGGAGCTGTTTTTT,CASSNTGGDTGELFF
TRBJ2-5,TRBV15,-,-,TGTGCCACCAGCAGAGATTGGGAGACCCAGTACTTC,CATSRDWETQYF
TRBJ1-2,TRBV10-3,-,-,TGTGCCATCAGTGTGTCTGGTTCGTATGGCTACACCTTC,CAISVSGSYGYTF
TRBJ2-1,TRBV4-1,few,-,TGCGCCAGCAGCCAAATAGATCCCCCCGAGCAGTTCTTC,CASSQIDPPEQFF
TRBJ2-7,TRBV19,-,-,TGTGCCAGTAGTCCCAGGGGATGGGACGAGCAGTACTTC,CASSPRGWDEQYF
TRBJ1-4,TRBV28,-,-,TGTGCCAGTATCGGGGGCCCTCTCGAAAAACTGTTTTTT,CASIGGPLEKLFF
TRBJ1-1,TRBV19,-,-,TGTGCCAGTAGTGTCAGCAGTTCCTACACTGAAGCTTTCTTT,CASSVSSSYTEAFF
TRBJ2-5,TRBV4-1,-,-,TGCGCCAGCAGCTTCCGACAGTACCAAGAGACCCAGTACTTC,CASSFRQYQETQYF
TRBJ2-5,TRBV2,-,-,TGTGCCAGCAGTGAGACAAACACCCAAGAGACCCAGTACTTC,CASSETNTQETQYF
TRBJ2-7,TRBV28,-,TRBD2,TGTGCCAGCATCAATAGCGGGGGAATCTCCTACGAGCAGTACTTC,CASINSGGISYEQYF
TRBJ1-5,TRBV6-5,-,-,TGTGCCAGCAGCCAACTAGGGGGGACTCAGCCCCAGCATTTT,CASSQLGGTQPQHF
TRBJ1-2,TRBV13,-,-,TGTGCCAGCAGCTTAGGAGGTCACTATGGCTACACCTTC,CASSLGGHYGYTF
TRBJ2-3,TRBV7-9,-,-,TGTGCCAGCAGCACCCCCCCCGCGCCATCTAGCACAGATACGCAGTATTTT,CASSTPPAPSSTDTQYF
TRBJ1-1,TRBV7-8,once,-,TGTGCCAGCAGCTTATCGGTGGGACAAAGAAACACTGAAGCTTTCTTT,CASSLSVGQRNTEAFF
TRBJ2-1,TRBV10-3,-,TRBD2,TGTGCCATCAGTGAGGGGACTAGCGGGAGAGCCTACAATGAGCAGTTCTTC,CAISEGTSGRAYNEQFF